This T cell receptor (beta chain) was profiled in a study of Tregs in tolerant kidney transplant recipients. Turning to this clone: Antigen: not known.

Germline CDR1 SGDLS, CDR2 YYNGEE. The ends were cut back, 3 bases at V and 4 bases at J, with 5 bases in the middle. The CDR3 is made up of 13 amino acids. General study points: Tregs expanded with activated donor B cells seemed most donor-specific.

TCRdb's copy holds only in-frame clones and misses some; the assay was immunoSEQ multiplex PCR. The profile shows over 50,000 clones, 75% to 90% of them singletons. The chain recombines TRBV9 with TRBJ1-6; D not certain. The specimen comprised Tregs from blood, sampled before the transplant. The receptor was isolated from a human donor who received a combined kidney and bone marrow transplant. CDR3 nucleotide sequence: TGTGCCAGCAGCGCCTTATATAATTCACCCCTCCACTTT. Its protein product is CASSALYNSPLHF.